The source of this T cell receptor (beta chain) is a study of cytomegalovirus exposure and HLA in healthy donors. Study-wide results and caveats: In an earlier analysis, productive rearrangement rates for most beta V segments clustered near 87% or 30%. A later analysis linked a missense variant in DCLRE1C to the trimming of TCR beta V and J genes. 164 TCR beta chains were listed as cytomegalovirus-associated.

In the case of this clone: Its cognate antigen is unknown.

The PCR contained 60 Vbeta and 13 Jbeta primers. Assay used: immunoSEQ multiplex PCR; TCRdb lists only in-frame clones, some missing. The sample records approximately 30,000 clones, roughly 60% being singletons. The germline CDR1 and CDR2 sequences are SGHRS and YFSETQ. This CDR3 is 15 amino acids long. V lost 3 bases and J 4 bases, leaving 15 bases between the germline ends. The TCR originated in a man aged 50 to 59 in good health and CMV-seropositive. The chain combines TRBV5-1 with TRBJ2-3, with D tentatively TRBD1 (6 bases). Specimen: PBMCs. The CDR3 sequence: CASSSATGFADTQYF. DNA for the CDR3: TGCGCCAGCAGCTCAGCCACAGGGTTCGCAGATACGCAGTATTTT. The whole variable domain, remainder taken from reference TRBV5-1 and TRBJ2-3, is KAGVTQTPRYLIKTRGQQVTLSCSPISGHRSVSWYQQTPGQGLQFLFEYFSETQRNKGNFPGRFSGRQFSNSRSEMNVSTLELGDSALYLCASSSATGFADTQYFGPGTRLTVL.